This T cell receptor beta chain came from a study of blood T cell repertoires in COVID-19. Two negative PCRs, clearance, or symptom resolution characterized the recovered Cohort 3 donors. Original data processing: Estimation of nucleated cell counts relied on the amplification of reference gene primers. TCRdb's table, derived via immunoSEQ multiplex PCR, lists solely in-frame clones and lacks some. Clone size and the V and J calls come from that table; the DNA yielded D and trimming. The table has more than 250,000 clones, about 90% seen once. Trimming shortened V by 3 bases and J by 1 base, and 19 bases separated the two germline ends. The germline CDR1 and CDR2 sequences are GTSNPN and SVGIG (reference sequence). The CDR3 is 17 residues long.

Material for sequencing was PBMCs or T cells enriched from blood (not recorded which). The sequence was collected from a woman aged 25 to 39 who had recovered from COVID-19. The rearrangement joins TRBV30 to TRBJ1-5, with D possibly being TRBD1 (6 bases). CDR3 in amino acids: CAWSPATGQWSNQPQHF. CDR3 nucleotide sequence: TGTGCCTGGAGCCCCGCTACAGGGCAGTGGAGCAATCAGCCCCAGCATTTT.